What follows are 24 T cell receptor beta chains derived from one specimen sequenced in a study of T-cell memory formation after mild COVID-19. One entry per CDR3 protein results from TCRdb running MiXCR on the 5' RACE reads. The repertoire has approximately 170,000 distinct CDR3 sequences, under 15% of them found once; the top ten carry approximately 3.3%. The sequenced material came from PBMCs or a T cell subset sorted from them (not recorded which). Receptors were obtained from a young man who had mild COVID-19 (a few samples of this study predate the infection). Cell type and time point are not known.

The DNA of the CDR3 is TGCGCCAGCAGCCAAGCCTGGGCGATCCCGAGCTCTGGGGCCAACGTCCTGACTTTC. Translation gives CASSQAWAIPSSGANVLTF. The chain couples TRBV4-3 to TRBJ2-6; the D is unclear. The CDR3 has 19 residues. V gave up 1 base and J gave up 0 bases, with 16 bases separating them. CDR1 and CDR2 from the germline V gene are LGHNA and YSLEER.

The chain joins TRBV12-3 or TRBV12-4 to TRBJ1-2; D ambiguous. The CDR3 length is 12 residues. V lost 5 bases, J lost 4 bases, and 8 bases lay in between. The chain's CDR3 is CASSRLGYGYTF. The CDR3 nucleotides read TGTGCCAGCAGTCGCTTAGGCTATGGCTACACCTTC.

This clonotype was observed many times. This chain connects TRBV12-3 or TRBV12-4 to TRBJ2-2; the D is unclear. V dropped 1 base and J dropped 4 bases, with 10 bases sitting between them. This CDR3 region has 15 residues. In DNA form, the CDR3 reads TGTGCCAGCAGTTTAGGTAGTCGGACCACCGGGGAGCTGTTTTTT. Protein sequence: CASSLGSRTTGELFF.

V gene TRBV20-1 combines with J gene TRBJ2-5, with TRBD1 as a possible D gene (6 bases). This CDR3 is built from 13 residues. From germline, CDR1 is DFQATT and CDR2 SNEGSKA (reference sequence). The V end lost 5 bases, the J end lost 5 bases, and 15 bases lay between the germline ends. This chain's CDR3 is CSAQDSLLETQYF. In DNA form, the CDR3 reads TGCAGTGCTCAGGACAGCCTGTTGGAGACCCAGTACTTC.

V and J are TRBV6-6 and TRBJ2-5, with D hard to call. The ends were cut back, 2 bases at V and 0 bases at J, with 4 bases in the middle. The CDR3 covers 13 residues. The germline gives CDR1 MNHNY, CDR2 SVGAGI (reference sequence). The CDR3 reads CASSYLNQETQYF. CDR3 nucleotides: TGTGCCAGCAGTTACCTGAACCAAGAGACCCAGTACTTC.

This clonotype occurred a few times. The V gene is TRBV20-1, the J gene TRBJ1-5; D is ambiguous. Trimming removed 3 bases from V and 1 base from J, with 7 bases in between. CDR3 length equals 13 residues. Germline V gene data show CDR1 as DFQATT and CDR2 as SNEGSKA (reference sequence). The CDR3 DNA reads TGCAGTGCTAGCGGAGGGAGCAATCAGCCCCAGCATTTT. The encoded protein is CSASGGSNQPQHF.

This clonotype was found a few times. This chain's CDR3 is CASSLVAGTQYF. Written as DNA, the CDR3 is TGTGCCAGCAGCTTGGTCGCTGGGACCCAGTACTTC. The chain links TRBV5-6 to TRBJ2-5; D is unresolved. The CDR3 length is 12 residues. The germline gives CDR1 SGHDT, CDR2 YYEEEE. Deletions cut 0 bases from V and 7 bases from J, with 7 bases between.

The chain employs TRBV3-1 and TRBJ1-3; D not certain. Trimming took 1 base from V and 2 from J, leaving 6 bases between them. This CDR3 has 14 amino acids. Germline-derived CDR1 and CDR2 are LGHDT and YNNKEL (reference sequence). The CDR3 here is CASSQAEAGNTIYF. Here the CDR3 DNA reads TGTGCCAGCAGCCAAGCGGAAGCTGGAAACACCATATATTTT. The variable domain in full, with the rest retrieved from reference TRBV3-1 and TRBJ1-3, is DTAVSQTPKYLVTQMGNDKSIKCEQNLGHDTMYWYKQDSKKFLKIMFSYNNKELIINETVPNRFSPKSPDKAHLNLHINSLELGDSAVYFCASSQAEAGNTIYFGEGSWLTVV.

The chain recombines TRBV15 with TRBJ1-1, with 7 positions matching TRBD1. Germline CDR1 and CDR2: LNHNV and YYDKDF (reference sequence). V shed 0 bases, J shed 7 bases, and the junction held 5 bases outside the gene matches. The CDR3 has 14 amino acids. This CDR3 reads CATSRDRWDSEAFF. The DNA of the CDR3 is TGTGCCACCAGCAGAGATAGGTGGGACAGTGAAGCTTTCTTT.

V is TRBV15 and J is TRBJ1-2; possibly TRBD1 for D (5 bases). Germline V gives CDR1 LNHNV, CDR2 YYDKDF (reference sequence). The CDR3 totals 15 residues. V lost 0 bases to trimming and J lost 1 base, with 9 bases between them. CDR3 coding DNA: TGTGCCACCAGCAGAGAAGGGGACGGTAACTATGGCTACACCTTC. It specifies CATSREGDGNYGYTF.

Comments on this clonotype: The junction and the germline gene differ at one end; a read error may be behind it. The rearrangement uses TRBV7-2 and TRBJ2-3; D gene unclear. This CDR3 region has 13 residues. Germline V lookup: CDR1 SGHTA, CDR2 FQGNSA. The CDR3 region is CASSLEAENTKYF. For the CDR3, the DNA is TGTGCCAGCAGCTTAGAAGCCGAAAATACGAAGTATTTT.

The genes are TRBV5-1 and TRBJ2-1; D is ambiguous. The CDR3 covers 13 residues. CDR1 SGHRS and CDR2 YFSETQ come from the germline V gene. The V end was cut by 4 bases, the J end by 0 bases, with 5 bases between. The CDR3 DNA reads as TGCGCCAGCAGCCGGCCCTCCTACAATGAGCAGTTCTTC. Translated, it gives CASSRPSYNEQFF.

CDR3 loop: CAIRGIRSNYGYTF. As DNA, the CDR3 is TGTGCCATCAGGGGCATACGATCTAACTATGGCTACACCTTC. V gene TRBV10-3 combines with J gene TRBJ1-2, with D uncertain. The CDR3 has 14 residues. V was trimmed by 6 bases and J by 0 bases, leaving 11 bases between them. Germline CDR1 is ENHRY and CDR2 is SYGVKD.

The chain links TRBV5-5 to TRBJ2-1, with 9 bases that match TRBD1. The CDR3 runs 13 residues. With 5 bases clipped from V and 7 bases from J, the junction kept 4 bases outside the gene matches. In germline, CDR1 is SGHKS, CDR2 YYEKEE (reference sequence). CDR3 in amino acids: CASRQGARNEQFF. The CDR3 DNA reads TGTGCCAGCAGACAGGGGGCGCGTAATGAGCAGTTCTTC.

This clonotype appeared a few times. The rearrangement joins TRBV7-2 to TRBJ2-7; D is unresolved. Trimming stripped 1 base from V and 0 bases from J, with 7 bases between. Germline assignment: CDR1 SGHTA and CDR2 FQGNSA. The CDR3 runs 14 residues. CDR3 protein: CASSLVGSSYEQYF. The CDR3 DNA reads as TGTGCCAGCAGCTTAGTCGGCAGCTCCTACGAGCAGTACTTC.

V usage is TRBV19 and J usage is TRBJ1-5; tentative D call: TRBD1 (6 bases). Germline lookup yields CDR1 LNHDA and CDR2 SQIVND (reference sequence). The germline V and J ends were trimmed by 2 bases and 6 bases, with 14 bases remaining between them. This CDR3 is built from 15 residues. The CDR3 bases are TGTGCCAGTAGTATAATGTTTGGGGGCTTTCAGCCCCAGCATTTT. Protein product: CASSIMFGGFQPQHF.

This chain joins TRBV27 and TRBJ2-3, with a possible D match to TRBD2 (7 bases). Trimming cost V 2 bases and J 2 bases, with 14 bases left between them. CDR1 is MNHEY, CDR2 SMNVEV, per germline (reference sequence). The CDR3 extends over 16 amino acids. The CDR3 DNA reads as TGTGCCAGCAGTTTAAGGGGGGGCCTCCTCACAGATACGCAGTATTTT. Its protein is CASSLRGGLLTDTQYF.

The gene calls are TRBV7-3 and TRBJ2-2; D not certain. V was shortened by 4 bases and J by 7 bases, with 13 bases between the two germline ends. The CDR3 spans 14 residues. Germline V CDR1 and CDR2: SGHTA, FQGTGA. The CDR3 spells CASSSPRRSGELFF. For the CDR3, the DNA is TGTGCCAGCAGCTCCCCGAGAAGGAGCGGGGAGCTGTTTTTT.

The CDR3 nucleotides read TGTGCCAGCAGCAAAGCAGGTTCATTACCTAGCGGGTCCTACGAGCAGTACGTC. This translates into CASSKAGSLPSGSYEQYV. The rearrangement links TRBV21-1 to TRBJ2-7; TRBD2 reflects the table's D call only, with no check against the DNA. TRBV21-1 is annotated as a pseudogene. This CDR3 region has 18 residues.

The table lists this clonotype with many counts. V gene TRBV5-1 combines with J gene TRBJ2-2, with TRBD1 identical over 8 bases. With V trimmed by 1 base and J by 1 base, 3 bases remained unmatched. The CDR3 runs to 16 residues. Germline values: CDR1 SGHRS, CDR2 YFSETQ. CDR3 protein: CASSLKGTGNTGELFF. The CDR3 nucleotides are TGCGCCAGCAGCTTGAAAGGGACAGGGAACACCGGGGAGCTGTTTTTT.

The V gene is TRBV2, the J gene TRBJ2-5; maybe TRBD1 (5 bases). The CDR3 runs to 14 residues. Per the germline V gene, CDR1 is SNHLY and CDR2 is FYNNEI. V dropped 5 bases and J dropped 0 bases, with 10 bases sitting between them. This CDR3 reads CASSPLTDQETQYF. The CDR3, as DNA: TGTGCCAGCAGTCCCCTGACAGACCAAGAGACCCAGTACTTC.

This clonotype was detected a few times. This chain uses TRBV7-3 with TRBJ2-3, with 8 positions matching TRBD1. The CDR3 is made up of 15 amino acids. Looked up from germline, CDR1 is SGHTA and CDR2 is FQGTGA. After removal of 2 bases from V and 2 bases from J, the junction contained 3 bases not matched to a gene. The CDR3 DNA follows: TGTGCCAGCAGCTTACGACAGGGGAACACAGATACGCAGTATTTT. This translates into CASSLRQGNTDTQYF. Looking up the rest from reference TRBV7-3 and TRBJ2-3 gives the full variable domain: GAGVSQTPSNKVTEKGKYVELRCDPISGHTALYWYRQSLGQGPEFLIYFQGTGAADDSGLPNDRFFAVRPEGSVSTLKIQRTERGDSAVYLCASSLRQGNTDTQYFGPGTRLTVL.

The rearrangement links TRBV4-1 to TRBJ2-3, with TRBD1 as a possible D gene (6 bases). The CDR3 loop spans 17 amino acids. Trimming left V 0 bases short and J 2 bases short, with 15 bases between. Germline assignment: CDR1 MGHRA and CDR2 YSYEKL. This CDR3 reads CASSQEPPGHLTDTQYF. The CDR3 region has the DNA TGCGCCAGCAGCCAAGAGCCCCCGGGACATCTCACAGATACGCAGTATTTT.

The chain joins TRBV11-2 to TRBJ1-1; 7 nucleotides line up with TRBD1. The CDR3 covers 16 residues. Trimming removed 3 bases from V and 0 bases from J; junction bases left unmatched: 7. The germline gives CDR1 SGHAT, CDR2 FQNNGV. CDR3 DNA: TGTGCCAGCAGCTTGAGGTTCGGGACAGTGAACACTGAAGCTTTCTTT. Translated, it gives CASSLRFGTVNTEAFF. Full variable domain (missing parts from reference TRBV11-2 and TRBJ1-1): EAGVAQSPRYKIIEKRQSVAFWCNPISGHATLYWYQQILGQGPKLLIQFQNNGVVDDSQLPKDRFSAERLKGVDSTLKIQPAKLEDSAVYLCASSLRFGTVNTEAFFGQGTRLTVV.